Listed below are T cell receptor beta chains from one sample, sequenced in a study of breast tumors, draining lymph nodes, adjacent tissues. In TCRdb, the multiplex PCR reads were re-called with MiXCR into one record per CDR3 protein. Of roughly 100,000 distinct CDR3 sequences listed, 30% are singletons. Source material: axillary lymph node tissue. Receptors originate from a female donor with breast cancer. Some clones in this sample may be carry-over from other donors' samples. Both conserved end residues are part of each CDR3. The order of the fields is J gene, D gene, clone size, V gene, CDR3 protein, CDR3 DNA. The D gene is left open where the match is weak. Expanded clones get a size class; other rows say once, few or many, or leave the size out.

TRBJ1-3 | NA | NA | TRBV29-1 | CSVEAVRGDTIYF | TGTAGCGTTGAAGCCGTAAGGGGAGACACCATATATTTT
TRBJ2-5 | TRBD1 | NA | TRBV12-3/TRBV12-4 | CASGSPTGGRETQYF | TGTGCCAGCGGTTCTCCGACAGGGGGTAGGGAGACCCAGTACTTC
TRBJ1-3 | NA | many | TRBV6-4 | CASSDHRLGDGNTIYF | TGTGCCAGCAGTGATCACAGGTTGGGGGATGGAAACACCATATATTTT
TRBJ2-6 | NA | many | TRBV5-1 | CASSGASGANVLTF | TGCGCCAGCAGTGGGGCCTCTGGGGCCAACGTCCTGACTTTC
TRBJ2-1 | NA | many | TRBV7-6 | CASSLEPRRGAGYNEQFF | TGTGCCAGCAGCTTAGAGCCCCGACGGGGCGCGGGCTACAATGAGCAGTTCTTC
TRBJ1-2 | NA | few | TRBV19 | CASRRGNYGYTF | TGTGCCAGTAGGCGGGGGAACTATGGCTACACCTTC
TRBJ2-5 | NA | many | TRBV30 | CAWSVGGRNQETQYF | TGTGCCTGGAGTGTGGGTGGGCGTAACCAAGAGACCCAGTACTTC
TRBJ2-7 | TRBD2 | many | TRBV20-1 | CSAGRTSGGIEQYF | TGCAGTGCTGGAAGGACTAGCGGGGGGATCGAGCAGTACTTC
TRBJ2-3 | NA | many | TRBV7-2 | CASSFDTAPDTQYF | TGTGCCAGCAGCTTCGACACCGCCCCAGATACGCAGTATTTT
TRBJ2-1 | NA | many | TRBV7-2 | CASTSRNEQFF | TGTGCCAGCACCTCGAGGAATGAGCAGTTCTTC
TRBJ1-5 | NA | many | TRBV6-5 | CASRNGNQPQHF | TGTGCCAGCAGGAACGGCAATCAGCCCCAGCATTTT
TRBJ1-5 | TRBD1 | many | TRBV28 | CASSGQGRQPQHF | TGTGCCAGCAGTGGACAGGGAAGACAGCCCCAGCATTTT
TRBJ1-4 | NA | many | TRBV30 | CAWSVGESSNEKLFF | TGTGCCTGGAGTGTAGGCGAGTCGTCAAATGAAAAACTGTTTTTT
TRBJ2-1 | TRBD2 | few | TRBV28 | CASSFGLAGFGSYNEQFF | TGTGCCAGCAGTTTCGGACTAGCGGGATTTGGCTCCTACAATGAGCAGTTCTTC
TRBJ2-6 | NA | few | TRBV6-2/TRBV6-3 | CASSRHRDRTERVAGANVLTF | TGTGCCAGCAGTCGCCACCGAGACAGGACCGAACGGGTCGCTGGGGCCAACGTCCTGACTTTC